Given below is one TCR beta chain in context. As yet, its antigen is unknown. Germline CDR1 reads MDHEN; CDR2 reads SYDVKM. The V and J ends lost 4 bases and 3 bases, in that order; junction bases with no gene match: 3. This CDR3 spans 13 amino acids. PCR was performed using 60 Vbeta and 13 Jbeta primers. How the authors handled the data: In a later analysis, 75 million to 85 million unique TCR beta chains included roughly 11 million shared by two or more donors. The data were produced by immunoSEQ multiplex PCR, yet TCRdb's version contains in-frame clones alone and is incomplete. For V, J and clone size, that table is used; D and trimming come from the DNA. Of roughly 150,000 clones in the sample, over 65% are singletons; the top ten hold around 2.5%. The sample is drawn from a study of cytomegalovirus exposure and HLA in healthy donors. Findings and caveats of the study: Among TCR sequences, most were rare, though some public TCRs appeared in many donors. Another analysis was done later, and it associated approximately 18,000 TCR beta sequences with HLA alleles at 0.05 false discovery rate. Cytomegalovirus association was assigned to over 150 TCR beta chains.

This chain connects TRBV28 to TRBJ2-7, with 7 bases that match TRBD1. This sequence originates from a male donor in good health and CMV-seronegative. Sequenced: PBMCs. CDR3 nucleotides: TGTGCCAGCAGTTCGGGACAGCACTACGAGCAGTACTTC. Translated: CASSSGQHYEQYF. Supplemented by reference TRBV28 and TRBJ2-7, the full variable domain reads DVKVTQSSRYLVKRTGEKVFLECVQDMDHENMFWYRQDPGLGLRLIYFSYDVKMKEKGDIPEGYSVSREKKERFSLILESASTNQTSMYLCASSSGQHYEQYFGPGTRLTVT.